Given below is one T cell receptor beta chain in context. After removal of 6 bases from V and 3 bases from J, the junction contained 8 bases not matched to a gene. CDR3 size: 15 residues. Germline V gene data show CDR1 as MNHEY and CDR2 as SVGAGI. This table comes from immunoSEQ multiplex PCR, and its TCRdb copy is limited to in-frame clones, with some not included. Here the sample spans some 87,000 clones, almost 98% being singletons. This specimen belongs to a study of technical replicates of blood from several donors. This TCR derives from a human donor in good health. Specimen: T cells isolated from PBMCs. V and J are TRBV6-5 and TRBJ1-2, with 9 bases fitting TRBD1. The CDR3 loop reads CASRTGQGMYYGYTF. The DNA for the CDR3 is TGTGCCAGCAGAACGGGACAGGGAATGTACTATGGCTACACCTTC.